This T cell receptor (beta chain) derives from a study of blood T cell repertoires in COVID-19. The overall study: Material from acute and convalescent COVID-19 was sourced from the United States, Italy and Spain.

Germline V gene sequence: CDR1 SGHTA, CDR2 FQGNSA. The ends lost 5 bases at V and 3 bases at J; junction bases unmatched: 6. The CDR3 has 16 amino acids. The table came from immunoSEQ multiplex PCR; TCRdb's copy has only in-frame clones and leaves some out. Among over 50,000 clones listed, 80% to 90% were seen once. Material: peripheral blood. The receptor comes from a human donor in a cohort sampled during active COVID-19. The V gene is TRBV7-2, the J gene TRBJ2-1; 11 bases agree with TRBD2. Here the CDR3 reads CASSPQGTSGYNEQFF. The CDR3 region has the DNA TGTGCCAGCAGCCCACAAGGGACTAGCGGCTACAATGAGCAGTTCTTC.